A single sample gave rise to the 5 T cell receptor beta chains below, sequenced in a study of T cells in Graves' hyperthyroidism and ophthalmopathy (dated by TCRdb to between 2018 and 2021). Receptor libraries were prepared by multiplex PCR. The run used an Illumina HiSeq 2000. TCR beta CDR3 regions were amplified from RNA transcripts. The first round of RT-PCR for the TCR CDR3 was performed with the HTBI primer set and the Qiagen OneStep RT-PCR kit. The public reads were quality trimmed at Q25 with fastp and then assembled into clones with MiXCR by TCRdb, keeping productive beta chains. Identical CDR3 protein sequences are pooled into one entry, listed with their most common genes and DNA. The table for this sample lists under 400,000 distinct CDR3 sequences; approximately 15% of them were counted only once. About 11% of the sample belongs to the ten largest clones. Sequenced sample: blood. The receptors here all came from a woman aged 60 to 75 with Graves' hyperthyroidism.

This clonotype has ten or more counts. The V call is TRBV6-5, the J call TRBJ2-3, with D hard to call. Germline CDR1 is MNHEY and CDR2 is SVGAGI. V lost 2 bases, J lost 0 bases, and 12 bases lay in between. The CDR3 length is 16 residues. The CDR3 is CASSYSRSSSTDTQYF. CDR3 in DNA: TGTGCCAGCAGTTACAGTAGGAGTTCTAGCACAGATACGCAGTATTTT.

At least ten counts were recorded for this clonotype. The rearrangement uses TRBV24-1 and TRBJ2-5; 7 bases agree with TRBD2. J lost 6 bases, V lost 0 bases, and 9 bases had no gene match. The CDR3 sequence is 16 residues long. CDR1 is KGHDR and CDR2 is SFDVKD in the germline V gene. CDR3 residues: CATSDLGSGQGKTQYF. Here the CDR3 DNA reads TGTGCCACCAGTGATTTGGGTAGCGGGCAAGGAAAGACCCAGTACTTC.

The chain's CDR3 is CASSPFALGTGDSPLHF. Written as DNA, the CDR3 is TGTGCCAGCAGCCCCTTCGCGCTGGGGACAGGGGATTCACCCCTCCACTTT. The chain combines TRBV5-4 with TRBJ1-6; 10 nucleotides agree with TRBD1. The J segment lost 8 bases and the V segment lost 4 bases, leaving 12 bases of the junction unmatched. This CDR3 contains 17 residues. Germline loops: CDR1 SGHNT, CDR2 YYREEE (reference sequence).

Worth noting for this clonotype: A single base separates this from a much larger clone, so it may be a read error. The rearrangement uses TRBV2 and TRBJ2-1, with 13 bases matching TRBD2. The V gene's germline CDR1 is SNHLY and CDR2 FYNNEI. V trimming: 8 bases; J trimming: 5 bases; junction bases outside the gene matches: 6. The CDR3 sequence is 15 residues long. The CDR3 DNA sequence: TGTGCCAGCGGGGAACTAGCGGGAGGGAACAATGAGCAGTTCTTC. This encodes CASGELAGGNNEQFF.

This clonotype was counted only a few times. The V and J genes are TRBV6-1 and TRBJ2-7; 8 bases line up with TRBD1. CDR3 length: 16 amino acids. Germline V CDR1 and CDR2: MNHNS, SASEGT. With V trimmed by 5 bases and J by 2 bases, 11 bases remained unmatched. The CDR3 spells CASSTRPGQDPYEQYF. The CDR3, as DNA: TGTGCCAGCAGTACCAGGCCGGGACAGGACCCCTACGAGCAGTACTTC.